This record covers a single TCR beta chain. Its antigen is undetermined. Unmatched junction bases numbered 9, after V lost 5 bases and J lost 0 bases. Germline V gene sequence: CDR1 SGHTA, CDR2 FQGNSA. The CDR3 is 16 amino acids. These data originate in a study of Ad26.COV2.S vaccination and SARS-CoV-2 variants. Measured with immunoSEQ multiplex PCR; TCRdb has only the in-frame clones, and not every one. The sample shows some 190,000 clones, around 85% of them seen only once. Notes on the study in general: Whether participants received vaccine or placebo, their non-spike TCR breadth was similar. Substantial breadth was reportedly displayed by spike-specific CD8+ and CD4+ T cell responses after vaccination.

The TCR was taken from a human donor who had recovered from COVID-19. The starting material was peripheral blood, obtained after recovery from COVID-19. The rearrangement joins TRBV7-2 to TRBJ2-7; 8 nucleotides align to TRBD2. For the CDR3, the DNA is TGTGCCAGCAGCCGCCCCCCTAGCGGGTTCTCCTACGAGCAGTACTTC. Its protein is CASSRPPSGFSYEQYF.